This T cell receptor (beta chain) stems from a study of blood T cell repertoires in COVID-19. Germline-derived CDR1 and CDR2 are MNHEY and SMNVEV (reference sequence). CDR3 length: 14 amino acids. The V gene end was trimmed by 6 bases and the J gene end by 6 bases; junction bases not matched to a gene: 7. In the original analysis: Estimation of nucleated cell counts relied on the amplification of reference gene primers. Sequencing used immunoSEQ multiplex PCR; TCRdb keeps in-frame clones, though not all of them. From that table come the V and J calls and clone size; the DNA was used to work out D and trimming. Found here are about 99,000 clones, about four fifths of them singletons; the top ten hold 2%.

The TCR was taken from a man in his 70s with active or convalescent COVID-19. The specimen sequenced was peripheral blood. V gene TRBV27 combines with J gene TRBJ2-7, with 11 nucleotides matching TRBD1. CDR3 bases: TGTGCCAGCAGGAAGGACAGGGGGCATGGCGAGCAGTACTTC. The encoded protein is CASRKDRGHGEQYF.